The 18 T cell receptor beta chains below come from one sample, sequenced in a study of blood T cell repertoires in COVID-19. Some clones are missing from TCRdb's copy, which holds only in-frame ones; the method was immunoSEQ multiplex PCR. There are about 120,000 clones in the sample; 75% to 90% occur only once, and around 4.7% lies in the top ten. Material: peripheral blood. Receptors originate from a man aged 40-49 years with acute or convalescent COVID-19.

V and J are TRBV6-5 and TRBJ1-6; 7 nucleotides match TRBD1. V lost 5 bases to trimming and J lost 8 bases; unmatched junction nucleotides: 6. Per the germline V gene, CDR1 is MNHEY and CDR2 is SVGAGI. CDR3 size: 14 residues. The CDR3 spells CASSPGGYDSPLHF. For the CDR3, the DNA is TGTGCCAGCAGTCCAGGGGGGTACGATTCACCCCTCCACTTT.

The chain employs TRBV6-1 and TRBJ2-7; 8 bases are a match to TRBD1. V shed 2 bases, J shed 3 bases, and the junction held 6 bases outside the gene matches. Germline V gene sequence: CDR1 MNHNS, CDR2 SASEGT. This CDR3 region has 15 residues. The CDR3 nucleotides are TGTGCCAGCAGTGAACGAGGGACAGGAAGCTACGAGCAGTACTTC. Residues: CASSERGTGSYEQYF.

The chain is built from TRBV6-4 and TRBJ1-1; D may be TRBD1 (5 bases). CDR3 length: 13 amino acids. Trimming removed 4 bases from V and 3 bases from J, with 9 bases in between. CDR1 and CDR2 from the germline V gene are MRHNA and SNTAGT. CDR3 loop: CASSVEGDTEAFF. The CDR3, as DNA: TGTGCCAGCAGTGTCGAAGGGGACACTGAAGCTTTCTTT.

V gene TRBV3-1 (or the pseudogene TRBV3-2) combines with J gene TRBJ2-1; 12 bases map to TRBD2. Per the germline V gene, CDR1 is LGHDT and CDR2 is YNNKEL (reference sequence). The CDR3 runs 20 residues. V shed 1 base, J shed 7 bases, and the junction held 17 bases outside the gene matches. CDR3 nucleotides: TGTGCCAGCAGCCAAGTTGCAGCGGCTAGCGGGGGGGCGGTTCTGAATGAGCAGTTCTTC. Translated: CASSQVAAASGGAVLNEQFF.

J is TRBJ1-4 and V is TRBV19; D is unclear. Germline V gives CDR1 LNHDA, CDR2 SQIVND (reference sequence). The V end lost 6 bases, the J end lost 3 bases, and 14 bases lay between the germline ends. The CDR3 spans 15 residues. In nucleotides, the CDR3 is TGTGCCAGTAGGATGGCCGGGGTATCTAATGAAAAACTGTTTTTT. Its translation: CASRMAGVSNEKLFF. The variable domain in full, with the rest retrieved from reference TRBV19 and TRBJ1-4, is DGGITQSPKYLFRKEGQNVTLSCEQNLNHDAMYWYRQDPGQGLRLIYYSQIVNDFQKGDIAEGYSVSREKKESFPLTVTSAQKNPTAFYLCASRMAGVSNEKLFFGSGTQLSVL.

V and J are TRBV11-2 and TRBJ2-3; 9 nucleotides align to TRBD2. The germline V gene encodes CDR1 SGHAT and CDR2 FQNNGV. The CDR3 length is 19 residues. With V trimmed by 0 bases and J by 1 base, 11 bases remained unmatched. The CDR3 coding sequence is TGTGCCAGCAGCTTAGAGCCGCGGGGGGGCGTTTTAGGCACAGATACGCAGTATTTT. Translated: CASSLEPRGGVLGTDTQYF.

A few counts support this clone. The chain employs TRBV11-1 and TRBJ2-5; tentative D call: TRBD2 (5 bases). CDR3 size: 16 residues. Trimming left V 2 bases short and J 2 bases short, with 15 bases between. Per germline, CDR1 SGHAT and CDR2 FQDESV (reference sequence). The CDR3 DNA reads TGTGCCAGCAGCTTAAGGGTAGCGCGGACTCAAGAGACCCAGTACTTC. Translation gives CASSLRVARTQETQYF.

The chain links TRBV6-6 to TRBJ1-6, with D perhaps TRBD1 (6 bases). Germline-derived CDR1 and CDR2 are MNHNY and SVGAGI (reference sequence). The CDR3 is 18 amino acids. Trimming removed 5 bases at V and 7 bases at J, with 24 bases between. CDR3 sequence reads: CASSRYPTLGGRNSPLHF. Here the CDR3 DNA reads TGTGCCAGCAGTCGATATCCCACTTTGGGGGGGCGGAATTCACCCCTCCACTTT.

This rearrangement joins TRBV30 to TRBJ1-2, with D unresolved. The V and J ends lost 0 bases and 8 bases respectively, with 13 bases between them. This CDR3 has 13 residues. CDR1 is GTSNPN and CDR2 is SVGIG in the germline V gene (reference sequence). In DNA, the CDR3 is TGTGCCTGGAGTGTAGGTACGAGGAAGGGCTACACCTTC. Translated, it gives CAWSVGTRKGYTF.

The gene calls are TRBV4-1 and TRBJ1-2; 7 nucleotides align to TRBD1. The V gene end was trimmed by 0 bases and the J gene end by 8 bases; junction bases not matched to a gene: 12. This CDR3 spans 16 amino acids. In germline, CDR1 is MGHRA, CDR2 YSYEKL. In DNA form, the CDR3 reads TGCGCCAGCAGCCAAGATTTGATTGGGACAGAGGGCGGCTACACCTTC. Protein: CASSQDLIGTEGGYTF.

This clone came up a few times. This chain links TRBV19 with TRBJ1-2; D is undetermined. The CDR3 extends over 18 amino acids. Germline V gene sequence: CDR1 LNHDA, CDR2 SQIVND (reference sequence). Trimming shortened V by 4 bases and J by 2 bases, and 23 bases separated the two germline ends. The CDR3 DNA is TGTGCCAGTAGTACACTTTCCTCCCACACCTCAGGAAACTATGGCTACACCTTC. This encodes CASSTLSSHTSGNYGYTF.

This chain links TRBV30 with TRBJ1-3; D is unclear. The CDR3 covers 15 residues. The germline V gene has CDR1 GTSNPN and CDR2 SVGIG (reference sequence). With 3 bases removed from V and 4 bases from J, the gap between germline ends came to 16 bases. CDR3 coding DNA: TGTGCCTGGAGCGCAGGCCCGGTGATGGGAAACACCATATATTTT. As protein: CAWSAGPVMGNTIYF.

This clone was detected once. The V call is TRBV28, the J call TRBJ1-2; 9 nucleotides agree with TRBD1. This CDR3 is 16 amino acids long. CDR1 and CDR2 (germline): MDHEN, SYDVKM. Losses at the gene ends were 5 bases for V and 2 bases for J; bases not matched to a gene: 9. The CDR3 sequence: CASSPPGTGRNYGYTF. DNA for the CDR3: TGTGCCAGCAGTCCTCCCGGGACAGGGAGGAACTATGGCTACACCTTC.

V usage is TRBV9 and J usage is TRBJ2-1; 9 bases are a match to TRBD2. This CDR3 comprises 16 residues. Germline trimming cut 4 bases from V and 7 bases from J; bases unmatched to any gene: 12. The germline V gene encodes CDR1 SGDLS and CDR2 YYNGEE. CDR3 protein: CASSPSGSGGWNEQFF. DNA for the CDR3: TGTGCCAGCAGCCCCTCCGGTAGCGGGGGTTGGAATGAGCAGTTCTTC.

This clone turned up a few times. Other DNA sequences in the same sample also yield this CDR3. This rearrangement joins TRBV11-3 to TRBJ2-5; possibly TRBD2 for D (6 bases). The CDR3 runs to 13 residues. Germline CDR1 and CDR2: SGHNT and YENEEA. V was pared by 3 bases and J by 5 bases, with 10 bases between. Here the CDR3 reads CASSFSSAETQYF. The CDR3 DNA is TGTGCCAGCAGCTTCTCTAGCGCGGAGACCCAGTACTTC.

This clone was counted a single time. The V call is TRBV3-1 (or the pseudogene TRBV3-2), the J call TRBJ1-6; 9 bases map to TRBD1. V dropped 4 bases and J dropped 11; count of bases not matched to a gene: 6. Germline CDR1 reads LGHDT; CDR2 reads YNNKEL (reference sequence). The CDR3 is 14 amino acids. Here the CDR3 DNA reads TGTGCCAGCAGCCGAAAGGACAGGGGTACACCCCTCCACTTT. Translated: CASSRKDRGTPLHF.

The rearrangement links TRBV18 to TRBJ1-2; 8 bases are shared with TRBD1. In germline, CDR1 is KGHSH, CDR2 LQKENI. Unmatched junction bases numbered 10, after V lost 0 bases and J lost 7 bases. The CDR3 extends over 16 amino acids. This CDR3 reads CASSPPGQEVFFGYTF. The CDR3 DNA reads as TGTGCCAGCTCACCACCGGGACAGGAAGTTTTTTTTGGCTACACCTTC.

The chain recombines TRBV11-3 with TRBJ2-1; 7 bases fit TRBD2. The germline V gene has CDR1 SGHNT and CDR2 YENEEA. The CDR3 contains 13 residues. The V and J ends lost 6 bases and 8 bases, in that order; junction bases with no gene match: 7. The DNA of the CDR3 is TGTGCCAGCAGTACTAGCGCATCCGATGAGCAGTTCTTC. Translation gives CASSTSASDEQFF. The full variable domain, with the rest looked up from reference TRBV11-3 and TRBJ2-1, is EAGVVQSPRYKIIEKKQPVAFWCNPISGHNTLYWYLQNLGQGPELLIRYENEEAVDDSQLPKDRFSAERLKGVDSTLKIQPAELGDSAVYLCASSTSASDEQFFGPGTRLTVL.